This TCR beta chain was captured in a study of low-dose radiotherapy and immunotherapy resistance in tumors. On the study more broadly: Every two weeks, one day ahead of radiation and immunotherapy, cyclophosphamide 200 mg/m2 was given (intravenously). Aspirin was taken orally at 300 mg daily by patients, and this continued for four cycles from cycle 1 day 1.

With 5 bases removed from V and 0 bases from J, the gap between germline ends came to 11 bases. This CDR3 is 15 amino acids long. Germline-derived CDR1 and CDR2 are MNHEY and SMNVEV (reference sequence). This clonotype was counted ten times or more. TRAV- and TRBV-specific primers primed first-strand cDNA, covering alpha and beta chains. TCR amplification involved 20 PCR cycles with a constant-region primer and V-primer adapter. TCRdb passed the reads through MiXCR, listing each CDR3 protein once. The sample consists of 85,000 to 95,000 distinct CDR3 sequences, 20% to 25% of them appearing once. Time point in this sample: after trial treatment. As to treatment: LDRT plus nivolumab, ipilimumab, low-dose cyclophosphamide and aspirin (RACIN trial). Ipilimumab, nivolumab, aspirin, low-dose cyclophosphamide and low-dose radiotherapy were administered to donors. Patients qualified if they had advanced solid tumors that lacked tumor-infiltrating lymphocytes.

This TCR was sampled from a female donor with ovarian cancer. The sequencing used PBMCs, collected after low-dose radiotherapy plus immunotherapy. The J gene is TRBJ2-4, the V gene TRBV27; D may be TRBD1 or TRBD2 (6 bases each). CDR3 DNA: TGTGCCAGCAGTAAGGGGGGTCTAGCCAAAAACATTCAGTACTTC. Translated, it gives CASSKGGLAKNIQYF.